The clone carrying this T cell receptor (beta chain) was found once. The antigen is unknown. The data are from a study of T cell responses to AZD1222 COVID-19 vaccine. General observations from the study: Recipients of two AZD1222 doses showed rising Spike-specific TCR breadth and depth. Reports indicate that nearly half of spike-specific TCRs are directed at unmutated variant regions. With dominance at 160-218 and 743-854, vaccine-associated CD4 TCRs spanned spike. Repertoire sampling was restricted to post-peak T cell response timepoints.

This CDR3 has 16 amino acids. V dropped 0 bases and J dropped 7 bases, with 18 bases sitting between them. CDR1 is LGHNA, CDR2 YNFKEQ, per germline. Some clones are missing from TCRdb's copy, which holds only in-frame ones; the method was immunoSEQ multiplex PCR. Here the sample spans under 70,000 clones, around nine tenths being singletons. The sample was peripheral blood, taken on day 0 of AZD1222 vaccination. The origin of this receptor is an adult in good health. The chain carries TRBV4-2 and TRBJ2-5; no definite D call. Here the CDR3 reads CASSQDVRFPRRTQYF. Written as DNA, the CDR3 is TGTGCCAGCAGCCAAGATGTTCGATTCCCTCGACGGACCCAGTACTTC.